The clone carrying this T cell receptor beta chain was found once. The data originate from a study of blood T cell repertoires in COVID-19. About the research overall: Italy, Spain and the United States were the sources of the convalescent and acute COVID-19 samples. T cells, B-cell-depleted T cells, or PBMCs supplied cDNA or gDNA.

V lost 4 bases to trimming and J lost 4 bases, with 17 bases between them. In germline, CDR1 is SGHRS, CDR2 YFSETQ. CDR3 length: 15 amino acids. Authors' processing steps: Scientists estimated how many nucleated cells there were by amplifying reference gene primers. Measured with immunoSEQ multiplex PCR; TCRdb has only the in-frame clones, and not every one. The V and J calls and clone size were taken over from that table, and D and trimming were inferred from the DNA. The sample has tens of thousands of clones; about 90% are singletons. This clonotype originated in a woman aged 70-85 years with acute or convalescent COVID-19. The chain has TRBV5-1 and TRBJ2-5; D perhaps matches TRBD2 (5 bases). Input material: peripheral blood. CDR3: CASSTATPGRETQYF. CDR3 coding DNA: TGCGCCAGCAGCACCGCTACCCCTGGGAGAGAGACCCAGTACTTC.